This T cell receptor beta chain was identified during a study of blood T cell repertoires in COVID-19. Study context: There were acute and convalescent COVID-19 samples, and they came from the United States, Italy and Spain. T cells, B-cell-depleted T cells, or PBMCs provided the cDNA or gDNA that served as material.

Residents of 20 to 25 US areas, aged roughly 18 to 89 years, made up the participants. Assay: immunoSEQ multiplex PCR; the TCRdb copy retains only in-frame clones and omits some. The sample contains 310,000 or so clones, nearly 90% of which appear only once. This TCR came from a woman aged 30 to 39 who had recovered from COVID-19. The sequenced material came from PBMCs or T cells enriched from blood (not recorded which).

The CDR3 nucleotides read TGTGCCTGGAGTGTACGGTACAGGGGGCAAGAGATGAACTATGGCTACACCTTC. Residues: CAWSVRYRGQEMNYGYTF. J is TRBJ1-2 and V is TRBV30; 9 bases map to TRBD1. V trimming: 0 bases; J trimming: 2 bases; junction bases outside the gene matches: 13. Germline V lookup: CDR1 GTSNPN, CDR2 SVGIG (reference sequence). CDR3 length: 18 residues.